A selection of T cell receptor beta chains follows, all from one sample in a study of blood T cell repertoires in COVID-19. Measured with immunoSEQ multiplex PCR; TCRdb has only the in-frame clones, and not every one. This table has 350,000 to 450,000 clones, more than 85% appearing once. Sequenced: PBMCs or T cells enriched from blood (not recorded which). The receptors were gathered from a woman aged 40 to 50 who had been exposed to COVID-19. Each CDR3 is given with its conserved first and last residue. A D gene is named only where the DNA matches it firmly. Not every row has a clone size; where given, it reads once, few, many or a size class.

>15|TRBV10-3|NA|TRBJ1-1|NA
CAISDYGGMNTEAFF
TGTGCCATCAGTGATTACGGCGGCATGAACACTGAAGCTTTCTTT
>15|TRBV5-1|NA|TRBJ2-2|TRBD1
CASSLTGPNTGELFF
TGCGCCAGCAGCCTGACAGGGCCGAACACCGGGGAGCTGTTTTTT
>16|TRBV5-1|NA|TRBJ2-5|TRBD2
CASSLGSSGRQETQYF
TGCGCCAGCAGCTTGGGAAGTAGCGGGAGGCAAGAGACCCAGTACTTC
>17|TRBV7-8|once|TRBJ2-3|TRBD2
CASSPRSWAAGEGTQYF
TGTGCCAGCAGCCCCCGATCATGGGCAGCGGGGGAGGGAACGCAGTATTTT
>17|TRBV30|NA|TRBJ2-2|NA
CAWSVGSWGLDTGELFF
TGTGCCTGGAGTGTAGGGTCTTGGGGGCTAGACACCGGGGAGCTGTTTTTT
>13|TRBV27|NA|TRBJ1-1|NA
CASSLSLTTEAFF
TGTGCCAGCAGTTTGTCACTGACTACTGAAGCTTTCTTT
>16|TRBV9|NA|TRBJ2-3|NA
CASSPSRTLGTDTQYF
TGTGCCAGCAGCCCTTCCCGTACCCTCGGGACAGATACGCAGTATTTT
>15|TRBV7-2|NA|TRBJ2-7|NA
CASSLRAGASYEQYF
TGTGCCAGCAGCTTACGGGCGGGGGCCTCCTACGAGCAGTACTTC
>16|TRBV18|NA|TRBJ2-2|NA
CASSPRRTSNTGELFF
TGTGCCAGCTCACCGAGGCGGACTTCAAACACCGGGGAGCTGTTTTTT
>14|TRBV25-1|NA|TRBJ1-2|TRBD1
CASSVGQGNYGYTF
TGTGCCAGCAGTGTGGGACAGGGTAACTATGGCTACACCTTC
>13|TRBV28|NA|TRBJ1-4|NA
CASGGTSGEKLFF
TGTGCCAGCGGAGGGACCTCGGGAGAAAAACTGTTTTTT
>16|TRBV13|NA|TRBJ1-4|NA
CASSLTAGARNEKLFF
TGTGCCAGCAGCTTAACGGCAGGGGCCCGGAATGAAAAACTGTTTTTT
>13|TRBV30|once|TRBJ1-3|NA
CAWSVLSGNTIYF
TGTGCCTGGAGTGTACTTTCCGGAAACACCATATATTTT
>13|TRBV9|NA|TRBJ1-1|NA
CASSVASNTEAFF
TGTGCCAGCAGCGTAGCATCGAACACTGAAGCTTTCTTT
>15|TRBV6-1|NA|TRBJ2-7|TRBD2
CASSDTGLAVYEQYF
TGTGCCAGCAGTGACACGGGACTAGCGGTCTACGAGCAGTACTTC
>16|TRBV9|NA|TRBJ2-3|TRBD2
CASSASGSRFTDTQYF
TGTGCCAGCAGCGCTAGCGGGAGCCGATTCACAGATACGCAGTATTTT
>14|TRBV5-6|NA|TRBJ1-2|NA
CASSPRRTSYGYTF
TGTGCCAGCAGCCCAAGACGGACTTCCTATGGCTACACCTTC
>13|TRBV19|few|TRBJ1-2|NA
CASTQGRIYGYTF
TGTGCCAGTACCCAGGGCCGGATCTATGGCTACACCTTC
>16|TRBV19|NA|TRBJ2-3|TRBD2
CASSIGSGGARNTQYF
TGTGCCAGTAGTATTGGTAGCGGGGGGGCCAGGAATACGCAGTATTTT